The clone carrying this T cell receptor (beta chain) came up once. Its antigen remains unknown. The sample originates from a study of OX40 agonist ivuxolimab in advanced cancers. Study-wide background: Earlier anti-PD-1, anti-PD-L1 or anti-CTLA-4 therapy was permitted; about 38% had received some. Study-wide results and limits: Partial responders dosed at 0.1-3.0 mg/kg displayed clonal expansion ranking among the lowest. Doses of 0.1 to 3.0 mg/kg were accompanied by clonal expansion of CD4+ and CD8+ blood T cells by week 6.

The CDR3 totals 12 residues. Deletions cut 6 bases from V and 0 bases from J, with 5 bases between. The germline V gene encodes CDR1 SGHAT and CDR2 FQNNGV. Some clones are missing from TCRdb's copy, which holds only in-frame ones; the method was immunoSEQ multiplex PCR. This sample has 45,000 to 60,000 clones, with 90% found just once. The source material was CD4+ or CD8+ T cells sorted from blood, sampled in a trial of the OX40 agonist ivuxolimab. V gene TRBV11-2 combines with J gene TRBJ1-1; D not resolved. The source of this sequence is an adult with an advanced solid tumor such as melanoma, head and neck, liver or kidney cancer. DNA for the CDR3: TGTGCCAGCAGAACGCTGAACACTGAAGCTTTCTTT. This encodes CASRTLNTEAFF. The full variable domain, rest sourced from reference TRBV11-2 and TRBJ1-1, is EAGVAQSPRYKIIEKRQSVAFWCNPISGHATLYWYQQILGQGPKLLIQFQNNGVVDDSQLPKDRFSAERLKGVDSTLKIQPAKLEDSAVYLCASRTLNTEAFFGQGTRLTVV.